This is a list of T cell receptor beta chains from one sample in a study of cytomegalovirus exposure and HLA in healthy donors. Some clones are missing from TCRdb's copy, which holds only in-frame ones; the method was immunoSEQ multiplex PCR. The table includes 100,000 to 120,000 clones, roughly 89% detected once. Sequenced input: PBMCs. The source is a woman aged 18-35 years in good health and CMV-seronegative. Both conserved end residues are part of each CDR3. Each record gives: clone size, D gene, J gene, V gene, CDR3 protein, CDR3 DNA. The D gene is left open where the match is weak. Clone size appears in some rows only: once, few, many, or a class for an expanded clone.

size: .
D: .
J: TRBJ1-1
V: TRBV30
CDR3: CAWSAAGLMNTEAFF
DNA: TGTGCCTGGAGCGCCGCGGGGCTAATGAACACTGAAGCTTTCTTT

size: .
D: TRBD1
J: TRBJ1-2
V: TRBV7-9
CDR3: CASSPGVGRTGGYTF
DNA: TGTGCCAGCAGCCCGGGGGTAGGCCGGACAGGGGGTTACACCTTC

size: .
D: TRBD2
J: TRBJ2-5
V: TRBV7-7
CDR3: CASGGQTQETQYF
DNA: TGTGCTAGCGGGGGACAGACCCAAGAGACCCAGTACTTC

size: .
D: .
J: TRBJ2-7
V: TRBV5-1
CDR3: CASSLTTGSTYEQYF
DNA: TGCGCCAGCAGCTTGACAACAGGGTCTACCTACGAGCAGTACTTC

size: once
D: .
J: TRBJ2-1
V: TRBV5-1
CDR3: CASSIRQAYNEQFF
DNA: TGCGCCAGCAGCATCAGACAGGCTTACAATGAGCAGTTCTTC

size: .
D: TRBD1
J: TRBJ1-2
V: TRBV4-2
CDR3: CASSHPAEGAEGYTF
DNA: TGTGCCAGCAGCCACCCCGCGGAGGGGGCAGAAGGCTACACCTTC

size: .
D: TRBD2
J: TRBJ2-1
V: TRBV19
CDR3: CASTPRERGGQEQFF
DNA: TGTGCCAGTACCCCTAGGGAGCGGGGGGGCCAAGAGCAGTTCTTC

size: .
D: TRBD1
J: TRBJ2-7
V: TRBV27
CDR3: CASSLSTGTGSYEQYF
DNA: TGTGCCAGCAGTTTATCGACCGGGACAGGGAGCTACGAGCAGTACTTC

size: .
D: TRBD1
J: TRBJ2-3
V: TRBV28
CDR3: CASSPGQGRSTDTQYF
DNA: TGTGCCAGCAGTCCGGGACAGGGTCGGAGCACAGATACGCAGTATTTT

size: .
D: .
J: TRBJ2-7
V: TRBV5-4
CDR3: CASSLTGNPSYEQYF
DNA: TGTGCCAGCAGCTTGACCGGGAATCCTTCCTACGAGCAGTACTTC

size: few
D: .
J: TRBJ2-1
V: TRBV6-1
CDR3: CASSAGVRPNEQFF
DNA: TGTGCCAGCAGTGCCGGGGTCCGGCCGAATGAGCAGTTCTTC

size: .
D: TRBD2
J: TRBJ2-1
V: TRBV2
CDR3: CASSELAGEGEQFF
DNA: TGTGCCAGCAGTGAACTAGCGGGAGAGGGTGAGCAGTTCTTC

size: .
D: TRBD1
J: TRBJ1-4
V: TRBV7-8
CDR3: CASSRDGTGTEKLFF
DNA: TGTGCCAGCAGCCGCGACGGGACAGGGACTGAAAAACTGTTTTTT

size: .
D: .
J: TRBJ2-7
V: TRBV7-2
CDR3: CASSLAFTDSYEQYF
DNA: TGTGCCAGCAGCTTAGCGTTTACAGACTCCTACGAGCAGTACTTC

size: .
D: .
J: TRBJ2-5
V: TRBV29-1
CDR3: CSVPGGGSGLGETQYF
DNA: TGCAGCGTTCCCGGAGGGGGCAGTGGGCTTGGGGAGACCCAGTACTTC

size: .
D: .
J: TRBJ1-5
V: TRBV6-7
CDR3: CASRAVLTRGPQHF
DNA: TGTGCCAGCAGGGCCGTTCTCACCCGGGGGCCCCAGCATTTT

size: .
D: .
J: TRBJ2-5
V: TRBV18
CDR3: CASSPPGGSETQYF
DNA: TGTGCCAGCTCACCACCGGGGGGTTCGGAGACCCAGTACTTC

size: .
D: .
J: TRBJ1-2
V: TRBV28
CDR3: CASSLLQAATGYTF
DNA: TGTGCCAGCAGTTTATTGCAAGCCGCTACTGGCTACACCTTC

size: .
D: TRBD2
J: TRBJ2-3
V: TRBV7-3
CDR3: CASSQGLADTDTQYF
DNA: TGTGCCAGCAGTCAGGGACTAGCGGACACAGATACGCAGTATTTT

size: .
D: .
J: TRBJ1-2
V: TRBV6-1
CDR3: CASGPVGPLGGGYTF
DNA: TGTGCCAGCGGCCCGGTTGGGCCTCTAGGAGGCGGCTACACCTTC

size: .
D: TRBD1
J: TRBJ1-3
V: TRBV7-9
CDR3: CASSLFADRDSGNTIYF
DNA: TGTGCCAGCAGCTTGTTCGCGGACAGGGACTCTGGAAACACCATATATTTT

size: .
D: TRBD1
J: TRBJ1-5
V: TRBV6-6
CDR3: CATCQGAGSNQPQHF
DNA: TGTGCCACCTGTCAGGGGGCCGGGAGCAATCAGCCCCAGCATTTT

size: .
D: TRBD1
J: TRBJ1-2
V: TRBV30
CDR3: CAWEGQGARGYGYTF
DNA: TGTGCCTGGGAGGGACAGGGGGCGCGAGGGTATGGCTACACCTTC

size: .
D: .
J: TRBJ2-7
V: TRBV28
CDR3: CASSFTGGPYEQYF
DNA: TGTGCCAGCAGTTTTACCGGGGGGCCCTACGAGCAGTACTTC

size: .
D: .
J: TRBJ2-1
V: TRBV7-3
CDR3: CASSPRESNEQFF
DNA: TGTGCCAGCAGCCCTAGAGAGTCCAATGAGCAGTTCTTC

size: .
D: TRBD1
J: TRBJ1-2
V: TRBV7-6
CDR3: CASSLVIGTGADGYTF
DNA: TGTGCCAGCAGCTTAGTAATTGGGACAGGGGCTGATGGCTACACCTTC

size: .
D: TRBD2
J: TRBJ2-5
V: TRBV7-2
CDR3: CASSLGTSGGVETQYF
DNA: TGTGCCAGCAGCCTAGGGACTAGCGGGGGGGTGGAGACCCAGTACTTC

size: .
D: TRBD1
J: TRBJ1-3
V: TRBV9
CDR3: CASSVVLGTDSSGNTIYF
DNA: TGTGCCAGCAGCGTAGTTTTAGGGACAGATAGCTCTGGAAACACCATATATTTT

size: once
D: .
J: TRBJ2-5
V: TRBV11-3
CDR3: CASSNRAEETQYF
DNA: TGTGCCAGCAGCAACAGGGCTGAGGAGACCCAGTACTTC

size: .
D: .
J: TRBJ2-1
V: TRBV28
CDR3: CASSFPPVGPYNEQFF
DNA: TGTGCCAGCAGTTTCCCCCCAGTGGGGCCATACAATGAGCAGTTCTTC

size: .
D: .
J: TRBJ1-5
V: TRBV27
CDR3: CASSFRGEYSNQPQHF
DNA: TGTGCCAGCAGTTTTCGGGGAGAATATAGCAATCAGCCCCAGCATTTT

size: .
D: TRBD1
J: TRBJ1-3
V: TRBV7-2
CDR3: CASSPLRQGIGNTIYF
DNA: TGTGCCAGCAGCCCCCTGAGACAGGGGATTGGAAACACCATATATTTT

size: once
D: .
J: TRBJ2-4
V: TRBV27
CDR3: CASSKDTLAQNIQYF
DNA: TGTGCCAGCAGTAAGGACACGTTAGCTCAAAACATTCAGTACTTC

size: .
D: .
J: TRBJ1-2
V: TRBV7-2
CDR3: CASRGGARNYGYTF
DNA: TGTGCCAGCAGGGGAGGGGCCAGGAACTATGGCTACACCTTC

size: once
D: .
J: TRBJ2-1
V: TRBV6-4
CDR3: CASSDRDLSSYNEQFF
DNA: TGTGCCAGCAGTGACCGAGACTTGAGCTCCTACAATGAGCAGTTCTTC

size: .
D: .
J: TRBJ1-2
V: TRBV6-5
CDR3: CASSYAENYGYTF
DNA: TGTGCCAGCAGTTACGCGGAGAACTATGGCTACACCTTC

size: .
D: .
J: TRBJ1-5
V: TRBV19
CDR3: CASSSPAGQPQHF
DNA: TGTGCCAGTAGTAGTCCAGCGGGCCAGCCCCAGCATTTT